The entry below describes one TCR beta chain. Its matching antigen is unknown. The method was immunoSEQ multiplex PCR; TCRdb's version includes in-frame clones alone and lacks a portion of them. The data contain approximately 270,000 clones, about 90% of them singletons. This sample stems from a study of cytomegalovirus exposure and HLA in healthy donors. Findings and limits, study-wide: The study listed some 160 cytomegalovirus-associated TCR beta chains. Published work reported that the classifier diagnosed cytomegalovirus status with high specificity and sensitivity.

The V and J ends lost 6 bases and 2 bases respectively, with 10 bases between them. This CDR3 comprises 13 residues. Germline V CDR1 and CDR2: MNHEY, SVGAGI. Sequences were obtained from PBMCs. The receptor was derived from a woman aged 18-29 years in good health and CMV-seronegative. The chain joins TRBV6-5 to TRBJ1-2; maybe TRBD1 (6 bases). CDR3 in amino acids: CASRFRGNYGYTF. CDR3 nucleotide sequence: TGTGCCAGCAGGTTCAGGGGAAACTATGGCTACACCTTC.